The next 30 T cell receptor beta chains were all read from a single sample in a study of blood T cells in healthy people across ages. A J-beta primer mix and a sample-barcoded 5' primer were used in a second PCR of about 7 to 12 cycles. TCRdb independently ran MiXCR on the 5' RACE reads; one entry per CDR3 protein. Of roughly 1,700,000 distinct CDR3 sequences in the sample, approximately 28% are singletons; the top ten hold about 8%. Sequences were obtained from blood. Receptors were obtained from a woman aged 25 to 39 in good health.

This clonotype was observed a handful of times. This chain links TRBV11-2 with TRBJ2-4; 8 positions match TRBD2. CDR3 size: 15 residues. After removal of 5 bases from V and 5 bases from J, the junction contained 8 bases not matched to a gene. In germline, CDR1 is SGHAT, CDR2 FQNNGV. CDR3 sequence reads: CASSINGGAENIQYF. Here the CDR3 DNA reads TGTGCCAGCAGCATTAACGGGGGGGCTGAAAACATTCAGTACTTC.

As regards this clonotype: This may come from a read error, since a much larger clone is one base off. This CDR3 is CSARDVGGSSYEQYF. Here the CDR3 DNA reads TGCAGTGCTAGAGATGTAGGCGGCAGCTCCTACGAGCAGTACTTC. V usage is TRBV20-1 and J usage is TRBJ2-7, with D hard to call. Trimming removed 0 bases from V and 0 bases from J, with 12 bases in between. The CDR3 extends over 15 amino acids. Germline V gene data show CDR1 as DFQATT and CDR2 as SNEGSKA (reference sequence).

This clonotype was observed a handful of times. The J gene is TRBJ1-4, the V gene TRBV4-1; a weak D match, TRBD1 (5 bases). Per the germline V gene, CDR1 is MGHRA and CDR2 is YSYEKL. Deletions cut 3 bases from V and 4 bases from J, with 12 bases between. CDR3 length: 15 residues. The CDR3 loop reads CASSQPDSSNEKLFF. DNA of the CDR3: TGCGCCAGCAGCCAGCCCGACAGTAGTAATGAAAAACTGTTTTTT.

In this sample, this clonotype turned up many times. The CDR3 coding sequence is TGCGCCAGCCACTTGAGCGGGGGGGCAAATGAGCAGTTCTTC. It specifies CASHLSGGANEQFF. This chain connects TRBV5-1 to TRBJ2-1, with TRBD2 identical over 10 bases. CDR1 SGHRS and CDR2 YFSETQ come from the germline V gene. J gave up 7 bases and V 7 bases, and 8 bases lay outside the gene matches. The CDR3 is 14 residues long.

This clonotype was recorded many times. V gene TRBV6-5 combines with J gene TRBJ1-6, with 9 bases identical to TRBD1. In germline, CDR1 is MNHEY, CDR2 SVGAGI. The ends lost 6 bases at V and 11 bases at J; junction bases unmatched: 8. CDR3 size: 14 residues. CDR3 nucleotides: TGTGCCAGCAGAGGTGGGACAGGGTGGACACCCCTCCACTTT. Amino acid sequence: CASRGGTGWTPLHF.

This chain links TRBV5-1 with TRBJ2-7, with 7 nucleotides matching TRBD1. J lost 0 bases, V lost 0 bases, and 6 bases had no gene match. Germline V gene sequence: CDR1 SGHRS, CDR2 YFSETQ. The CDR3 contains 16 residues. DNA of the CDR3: TGCGCCAGCAGCTTGGGAAAGACAGGGAGCTCCTACGAGCAGTACTTC. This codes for CASSLGKTGSSYEQYF.

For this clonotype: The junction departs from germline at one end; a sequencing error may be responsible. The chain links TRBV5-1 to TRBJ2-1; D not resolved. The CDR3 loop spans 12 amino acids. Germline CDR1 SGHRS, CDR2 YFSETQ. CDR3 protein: CASSLAYDEQFF. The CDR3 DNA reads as TGCGCCAGCAGCTTGGCCTACGATGAGCAGTTCTTC.

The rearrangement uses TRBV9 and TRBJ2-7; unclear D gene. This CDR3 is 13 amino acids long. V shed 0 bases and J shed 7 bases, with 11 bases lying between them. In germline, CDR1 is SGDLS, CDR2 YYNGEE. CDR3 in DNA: TGTGCCAGCAGCGTAGACCCCAACAATGAGCAGTACTTC. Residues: CASSVDPNNEQYF. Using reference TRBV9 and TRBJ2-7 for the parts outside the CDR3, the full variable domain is DSGVTQTPKHLITATGQRVTLRCSPRSGDLSVYWYQQSLDQGLQFLIQYYNGEERAKGNILERFSAQQFPDLHSELNLSSLELGDSALYFCASSVDPNNEQYFGPGTRLTVT.

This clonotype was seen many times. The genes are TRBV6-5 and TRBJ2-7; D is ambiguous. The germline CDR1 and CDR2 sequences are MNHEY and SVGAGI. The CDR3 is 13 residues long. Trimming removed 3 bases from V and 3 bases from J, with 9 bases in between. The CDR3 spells CASSYGDLYEQYF. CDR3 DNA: TGTGCCAGCAGTTATGGGGATCTCTACGAGCAGTACTTC.

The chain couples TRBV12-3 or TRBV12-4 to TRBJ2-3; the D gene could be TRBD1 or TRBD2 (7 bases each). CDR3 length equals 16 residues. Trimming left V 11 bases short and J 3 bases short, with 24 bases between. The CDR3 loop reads CAVRGGGGDSTDTQYF. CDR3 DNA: TGTGCCGTTAGGGGAGGGGGCGGGGACTCGACAGATACGCAGTATTTT.

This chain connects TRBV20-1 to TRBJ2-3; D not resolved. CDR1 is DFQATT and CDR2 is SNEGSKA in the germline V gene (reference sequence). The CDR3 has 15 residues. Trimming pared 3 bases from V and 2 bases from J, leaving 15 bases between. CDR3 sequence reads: CSARDPLVVTDTQYF. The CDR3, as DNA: TGCAGTGCTAGGGATCCCCTAGTCGTCACAGATACGCAGTATTTT.

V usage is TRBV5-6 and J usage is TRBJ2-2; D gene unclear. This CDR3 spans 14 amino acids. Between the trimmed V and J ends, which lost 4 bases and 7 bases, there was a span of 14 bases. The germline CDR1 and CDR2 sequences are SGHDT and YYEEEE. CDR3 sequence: CASSHPTSGGELFF. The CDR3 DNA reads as TGTGCCAGCAGCCACCCGACATCGGGCGGGGAGCTGTTTTTT.

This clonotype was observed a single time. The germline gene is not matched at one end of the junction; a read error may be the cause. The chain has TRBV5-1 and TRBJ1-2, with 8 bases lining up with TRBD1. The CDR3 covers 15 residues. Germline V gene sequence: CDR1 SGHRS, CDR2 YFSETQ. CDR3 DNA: TGCACCAGCAGCGGAACGACAGGGGTAAACTATGGCTACACCTTC. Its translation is CTSSGTTGVNYGYTF.

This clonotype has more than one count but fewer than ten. The CDR3 DNA sequence: TGTGCCAGCAGCCAGGTTAGCGGGACCGACTACAATGAGCAGTTCTTC. This translates into CASSQVSGTDYNEQFF. The V call is TRBV4-2, the J call TRBJ2-1; 8 nucleotides agree with TRBD2. V lost 3 bases to trimming and J lost 3 bases; unmatched junction nucleotides: 7. Per the germline V gene, CDR1 is LGHNA and CDR2 is YNFKEQ. This CDR3 contains 16 residues.

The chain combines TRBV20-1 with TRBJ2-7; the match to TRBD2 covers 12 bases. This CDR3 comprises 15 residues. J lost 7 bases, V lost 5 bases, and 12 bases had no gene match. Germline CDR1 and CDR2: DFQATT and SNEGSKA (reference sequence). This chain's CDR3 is CSAPRTSGEDNEQYF. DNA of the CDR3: TGCAGTGCTCCGCGGACTAGCGGGGAAGACAATGAGCAGTACTTC.

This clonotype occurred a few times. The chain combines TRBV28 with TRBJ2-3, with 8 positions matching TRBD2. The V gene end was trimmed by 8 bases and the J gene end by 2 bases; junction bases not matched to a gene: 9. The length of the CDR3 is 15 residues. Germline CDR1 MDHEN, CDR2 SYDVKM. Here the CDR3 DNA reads TGTGCCAGCCTTACTAGCGGAGCTAACACAGATACGCAGTATTTT. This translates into CASLTSGANTDTQYF.

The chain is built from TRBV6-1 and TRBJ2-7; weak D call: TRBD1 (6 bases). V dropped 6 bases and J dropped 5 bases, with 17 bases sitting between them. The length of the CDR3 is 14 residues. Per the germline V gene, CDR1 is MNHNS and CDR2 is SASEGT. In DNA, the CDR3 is TGTGCCAGCAGGGCTGTACAGGGATCGGACGAGCAGTACTTC. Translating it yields CASRAVQGSDEQYF.

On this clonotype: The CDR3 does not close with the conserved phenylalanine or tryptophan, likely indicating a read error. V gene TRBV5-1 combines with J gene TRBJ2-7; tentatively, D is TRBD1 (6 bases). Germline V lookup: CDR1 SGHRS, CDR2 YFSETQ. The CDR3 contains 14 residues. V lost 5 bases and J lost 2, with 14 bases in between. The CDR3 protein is CASRSNRDAYEQYC. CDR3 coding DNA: TGCGCCAGCAGGTCGAACAGGGACGCCTACGAGCAGTACTGC.

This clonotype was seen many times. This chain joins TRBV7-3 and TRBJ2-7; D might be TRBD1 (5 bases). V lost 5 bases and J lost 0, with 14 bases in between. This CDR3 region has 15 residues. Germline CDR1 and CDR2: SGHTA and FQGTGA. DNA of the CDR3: TGTGCCAGCAGCCTTAACAGGCTGGGCTCCTACGAGCAGTACTTC. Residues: CASSLNRLGSYEQYF.

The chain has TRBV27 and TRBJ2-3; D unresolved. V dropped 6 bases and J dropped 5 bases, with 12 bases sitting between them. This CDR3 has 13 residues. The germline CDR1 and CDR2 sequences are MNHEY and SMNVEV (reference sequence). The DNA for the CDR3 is TGTGCCAGCAGCCTGATCCCTCTAGATACGCAGTATTTT. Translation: CASSLIPLDTQYF.

This CDR3 is CASRAGQPYEQYF. As DNA, the CDR3 is TGTGCCAGCAGGGCCGGACAGCCCTACGAGCAGTACTTC. J is TRBJ2-7 and V is TRBV28, with TRBD1 as a possible D gene (6 bases). The V and J ends lost 6 bases and 2 bases respectively, with 11 bases between them. Germline V gene data show CDR1 as MDHEN and CDR2 as SYDVKM. The CDR3 spans 13 residues.

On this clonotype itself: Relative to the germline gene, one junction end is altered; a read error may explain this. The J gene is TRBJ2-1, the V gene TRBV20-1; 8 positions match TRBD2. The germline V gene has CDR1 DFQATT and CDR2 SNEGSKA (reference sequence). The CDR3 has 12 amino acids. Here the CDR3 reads CSRTSSDNEQFF. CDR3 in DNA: TGTTCGCGGACTAGCTCAGACAATGAGCAGTTCTTC.

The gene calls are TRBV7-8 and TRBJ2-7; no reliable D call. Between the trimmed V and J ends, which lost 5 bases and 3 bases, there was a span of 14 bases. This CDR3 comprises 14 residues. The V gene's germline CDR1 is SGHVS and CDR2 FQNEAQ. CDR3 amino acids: CASSKSTTNYEQYF. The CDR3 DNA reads TGTGCCAGCAGCAAATCTACTACAAACTACGAGCAGTACTTC.

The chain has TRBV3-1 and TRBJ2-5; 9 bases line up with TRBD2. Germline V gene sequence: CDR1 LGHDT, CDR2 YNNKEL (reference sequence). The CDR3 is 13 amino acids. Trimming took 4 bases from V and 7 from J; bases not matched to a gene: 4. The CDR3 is CASSPTREGTQYF. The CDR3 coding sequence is TGTGCCAGCAGCCCCACGCGGGAGGGGACCCAGTACTTC.

CDR3 sequence (DNA): TGCAGTGCTAGACGAACCGAGCGGGGGCAGTACCAAGAGACCCAGTACTTC. Protein: CSARRTERGQYQETQYF. J is TRBJ2-5 and V is TRBV20-1, with 8 bases lining up with TRBD2. The CDR3 length is 17 residues. Trimming cost V 2 bases and J 0 bases; bases outside gene matches: 11. Germline CDR1 is DFQATT and CDR2 is SNEGSKA (reference sequence).

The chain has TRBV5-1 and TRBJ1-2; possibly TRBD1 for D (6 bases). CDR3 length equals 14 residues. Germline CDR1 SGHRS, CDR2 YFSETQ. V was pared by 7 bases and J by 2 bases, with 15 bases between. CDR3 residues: CASRTDRSNYGYTF. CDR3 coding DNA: TGCGCCAGCCGTACTGACAGGTCCAACTATGGCTACACCTTC. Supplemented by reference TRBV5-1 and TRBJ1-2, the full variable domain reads KAGVTQTPRYLIKTRGQQVTLSCSPISGHRSVSWYQQTPGQGLQFLFEYFSETQRNKGNFPGRFSGRQFSNSRSEMNVSTLELGDSALYLCASRTDRSNYGYTFGSGTRLTVV.

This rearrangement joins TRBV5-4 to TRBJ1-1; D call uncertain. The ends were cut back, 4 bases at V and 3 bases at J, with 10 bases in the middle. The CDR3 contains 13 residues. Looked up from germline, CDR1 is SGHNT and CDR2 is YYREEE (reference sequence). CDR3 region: CASSVDEDTEAFF. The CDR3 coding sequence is TGTGCCAGCAGCGTGGATGAGGACACTGAAGCTTTCTTT. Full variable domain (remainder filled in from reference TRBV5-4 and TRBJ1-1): ETGVTQSPTHLIKTRGQQVTLRCSSQSGHNTVSWYQQALGQGPQFIFQYYREEENGRGNFPPRFSGLQFPNYSSELNVNALELDDSALYLCASSVDEDTEAFFGQGTRLTVV.

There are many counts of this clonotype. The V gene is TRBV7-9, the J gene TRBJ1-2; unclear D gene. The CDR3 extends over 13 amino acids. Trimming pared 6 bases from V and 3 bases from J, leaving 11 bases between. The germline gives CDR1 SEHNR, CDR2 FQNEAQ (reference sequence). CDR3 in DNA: TGTGCCAGCAGTTTGGGCAGTTACTATGGCTACACCTTC. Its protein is CASSLGSYYGYTF.

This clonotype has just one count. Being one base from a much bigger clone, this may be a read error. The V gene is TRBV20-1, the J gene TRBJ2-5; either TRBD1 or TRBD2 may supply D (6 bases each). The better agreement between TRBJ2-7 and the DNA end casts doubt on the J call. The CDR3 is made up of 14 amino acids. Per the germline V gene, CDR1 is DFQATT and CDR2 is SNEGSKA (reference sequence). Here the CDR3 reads CSAIRDTSPYEQYF. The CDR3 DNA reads TGCAGTGCTATCCGGGACACTAGCCCCTACGAGCAGTACTTC.

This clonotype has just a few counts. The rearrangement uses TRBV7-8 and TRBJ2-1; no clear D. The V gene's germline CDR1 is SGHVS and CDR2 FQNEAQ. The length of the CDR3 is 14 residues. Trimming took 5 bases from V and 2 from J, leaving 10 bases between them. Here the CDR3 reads CASSISRAYNEQFF. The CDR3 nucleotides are TGTGCCAGCAGCATATCAAGAGCCTACAATGAGCAGTTCTTC.